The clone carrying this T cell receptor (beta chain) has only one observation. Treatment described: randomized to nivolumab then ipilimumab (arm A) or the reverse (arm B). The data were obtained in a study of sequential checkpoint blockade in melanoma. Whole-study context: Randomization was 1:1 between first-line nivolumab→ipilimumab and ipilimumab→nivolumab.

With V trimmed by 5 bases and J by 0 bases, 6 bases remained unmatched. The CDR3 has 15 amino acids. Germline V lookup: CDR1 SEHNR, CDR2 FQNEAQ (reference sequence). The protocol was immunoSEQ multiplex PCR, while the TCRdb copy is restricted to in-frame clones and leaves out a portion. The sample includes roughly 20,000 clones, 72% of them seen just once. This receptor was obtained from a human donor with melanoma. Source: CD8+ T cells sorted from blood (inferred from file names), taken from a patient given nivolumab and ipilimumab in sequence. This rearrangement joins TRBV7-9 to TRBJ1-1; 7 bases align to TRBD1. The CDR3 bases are TGTGCCAGCAGCCGGGACAGAGCTATGAACACTGAAGCTTTCTTT. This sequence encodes CASSRDRAMNTEAFF.